The T cell receptor (beta chain) described here comes from a study of T cell responses to AZD1222 COVID-19 vaccine. Study findings and constraints: Most donors were white British and more were female, and clonal diversity was possibly underestimated. The study reported that nearly half of spike-specific TCRs target unmutated variant regions.

In regard to this clone: Its target is not known.

Libraries were prepared by immunoSEQ multiplex PCR; TCRdb keeps only in-frame clonotypes and omits some of them. In the table there are about 150,000 clones, more than 80% of which are singletons. CDR3 length: 14 amino acids. Germline trimming cut 7 bases from V and 1 base from J; bases unmatched to any gene: 5. CDR1 is LNHDA, CDR2 SQIVND, per germline (reference sequence). The origin of this receptor is an adult who received the AZD1222 COVID-19 vaccine. The chain is built from TRBV19 and TRBJ1-1; 8 nucleotides line up with TRBD1. Specimen: peripheral blood, collected 28 days after the second AZD1222 dose. CDR3 DNA: TGTGCCAGTAAGCAGGACAGGGCGAACACTGAAGCTTTCTTT. Amino acids: CASKQDRANTEAFF.